A selection of T cell receptor beta chains follows, all from one sample in a study of blood T cell repertoires in COVID-19. Sequencing used immunoSEQ multiplex PCR; TCRdb keeps in-frame clones, though not all of them. This sample has tens of thousands of clones; approximately 80% occur once, and the top ten carry about 28%. Sequencing used peripheral blood. These receptors were obtained from a man between 65 and 85 years old with acute or convalescent COVID-19. CDR3s include the opening cysteine and the closing phenylalanine or tryptophan. A D gene is named only where the DNA matches it firmly. The size entry is marked missing in some rows and otherwise reads once, few, many or a size class.

abundance: NA
d_gene: NA
v_gene: TRBV6-4
j_gene: TRBJ1-4
CDR3aa: CASSGRGLGREKLFF
CDR3nt: TGTGCCAGCAGTGGAAGGGGCCTAGGTCGTGAAAAACTGTTTTTT

abundance: NA
d_gene: TRBD1
v_gene: TRBV11-2
j_gene: TRBJ2-5
CDR3aa: CASSPGGTGETQYF
CDR3nt: TGTGCCAGCAGCCCAGGGGGGACAGGGGAGACCCAGTACTTC

abundance: NA
d_gene: TRBD1
v_gene: TRBV12-3/TRBV12-4
j_gene: TRBJ2-1
CDR3aa: CASSPGTGNEQFF
CDR3nt: TGTGCCAGCAGCCCCGGGACAGGCAATGAGCAGTTCTTC

abundance: NA
d_gene: TRBD2
v_gene: TRBV9
j_gene: TRBJ2-2
CDR3aa: CASSVAKVAGALGDTGELFF
CDR3nt: TGTGCCAGCAGCGTAGCTAAGGTAGCGGGAGCATTGGGGGACACCGGGGAGCTGTTTTTT

abundance: NA
d_gene: NA
v_gene: TRBV6-4
j_gene: TRBJ1-1
CDR3aa: CASSSEGGLQAFF
CDR3nt: TGTGCCAGCAGCTCAGAGGGGGGGCTGCAGGCTTTCTTT

abundance: few
d_gene: NA
v_gene: TRBV7-2
j_gene: TRBJ2-2
CDR3aa: CASSSWRTGELFF
CDR3nt: TGTGCCAGCAGCTCTTGGAGAACCGGGGAGCTGTTTTTT

abundance: NA
d_gene: NA
v_gene: TRBV19
j_gene: TRBJ1-5
CDR3aa: CASRTSRDTPSNQPQHF
CDR3nt: TGTGCCAGTAGAACCTCAAGGGACACACCTAGCAATCAGCCCCAGCATTTT

abundance: NA
d_gene: NA
v_gene: TRBV3-1/TRBV3-2
j_gene: TRBJ2-1
CDR3aa: CASSQGWRSLYNEQFF
CDR3nt: TGTGCCAGCAGCCAAGGTTGGCGGTCCCTCTACAATGAGCAGTTCTTC

abundance: NA
d_gene: TRBD2
v_gene: TRBV9
j_gene: TRBJ2-2
CDR3aa: CASSVGSGRDTGELFF
CDR3nt: TGTGCCAGCAGCGTAGGTAGCGGGAGAGACACCGGGGAGCTGTTTTTT

abundance: NA
d_gene: TRBD1
v_gene: TRBV7-8
j_gene: TRBJ2-3
CDR3aa: CASSQGQGDTQYF
CDR3nt: TGTGCCAGCAGCCAAGGACAGGGAGATACGCAGTATTTT

abundance: NA
d_gene: TRBD2
v_gene: TRBV4-2
j_gene: TRBJ2-1
CDR3aa: CASSLPGLAGPNEQFF
CDR3nt: TGTGCCAGCAGCCTCCCGGGACTAGCGGGACCCAATGAGCAGTTCTTC

abundance: NA
d_gene: NA
v_gene: TRBV24-1
j_gene: TRBJ1-4
CDR3aa: CATSDGGRSGTNEKLFF
CDR3nt: TGTGCCACCAGTGATGGGGGCCGATCCGGGACTAATGAAAAACTGTTTTTT

abundance: NA
d_gene: NA
v_gene: TRBV14
j_gene: TRBJ1-1
CDR3aa: CASSHTGNTEAFF
CDR3nt: TGTGCCAGCAGCCATACCGGGAATACTGAAGCTTTCTTT

abundance: NA
d_gene: TRBD1
v_gene: TRBV5-4
j_gene: TRBJ1-3
CDR3aa: CATGGAGTAGNTIYF
CDR3nt: TGTGCCACCGGGGGAGCTGGGACAGCCGGAAACACCATATATTTT

abundance: NA
d_gene: NA
v_gene: TRBV2
j_gene: TRBJ2-3
CDR3aa: CASSDSLADTQYF
CDR3nt: TGTGCCAGCAGTGACTCACTAGCAGATACGCAGTATTTT

abundance: NA
d_gene: NA
v_gene: TRBV18
j_gene: TRBJ1-3
CDR3aa: CASSPPWAQHSGNTIYF
CDR3nt: TGTGCCAGCTCACCACCGTGGGCCCAACACTCTGGAAACACCATATATTTT

abundance: NA
d_gene: NA
v_gene: TRBV5-6
j_gene: TRBJ2-7
CDR3aa: CASSSLTDITYEQYF
CDR3nt: TGTGCCAGCAGCTCGTTGACAGATATCACCTACGAGCAGTACTTC

abundance: NA
d_gene: TRBD1
v_gene: TRBV15
j_gene: TRBJ1-4
CDR3aa: CATSRPGTANEKLFF
CDR3nt: TGTGCCACCAGCAGGCCCGGGACAGCTAATGAAAAACTGTTTTTT

abundance: NA
d_gene: TRBD2
v_gene: TRBV29-1
j_gene: TRBJ2-7
CDR3aa: CSALADLSYEQYF
CDR3nt: TGCAGCGCTCTAGCGGACCTCTCCTACGAGCAGTACTTC

abundance: NA
d_gene: NA
v_gene: TRBV3-1/TRBV3-2
j_gene: TRBJ2-5
CDR3aa: CASRLGTYQETQYF
CDR3nt: TGTGCCAGCAGACTCGGGACTTACCAAGAGACCCAGTACTTC

abundance: once
d_gene: TRBD1
v_gene: TRBV5-3
j_gene: TRBJ1-3
CDR3aa: CARSLGDRGPTDPSSGNTIYF
CDR3nt: TGTGCCAGAAGCTTGGGTGACAGGGGGCCGACCGACCCGAGCTCTGGAAACACCATATATTTT

abundance: NA
d_gene: NA
v_gene: TRBV7-2
j_gene: TRBJ1-3
CDR3aa: CASSLFVGNTIYF
CDR3nt: TGTGCCAGCAGCTTATTCGTGGGAAACACCATATATTTT

abundance: NA
d_gene: NA
v_gene: TRBV27
j_gene: TRBJ2-3
CDR3aa: CASSFRGSSTDTQYF
CDR3nt: TGTGCCAGCAGTTTCCGGGGGTCAAGCACAGATACGCAGTATTTT

abundance: once
d_gene: TRBD1
v_gene: TRBV5-4
j_gene: TRBJ1-1
CDR3aa: CASSHTGGLTEAFF
CDR3nt: TGTGCCAGCAGCCACACAGGGGGCCTGACTGAAGCTTTCTTT

abundance: NA
d_gene: NA
v_gene: TRBV7-9
j_gene: TRBJ2-5
CDR3aa: CASSPLAETQYF
CDR3nt: TGTGCCAGCAGCCCCCTAGCGGAGACCCAGTACTTC

abundance: NA
d_gene: NA
v_gene: TRBV19
j_gene: TRBJ2-1
CDR3aa: CASTGRGYNEQFF
CDR3nt: TGTGCCAGTACGGGGCGGGGCTACAATGAGCAGTTCTTC

abundance: NA
d_gene: TRBD1
v_gene: TRBV19
j_gene: TRBJ2-3
CDR3aa: CASKQGVGTDTQYF
CDR3nt: TGTGCCAGTAAACAGGGGGTTGGTACAGATACGCAGTATTTT

abundance: once
d_gene: TRBD1
v_gene: TRBV7-3
j_gene: TRBJ1-2
CDR3aa: CASSLRYSTGDYGYTF
CDR3nt: TGTGCCAGCAGCTTACGATACTCGACAGGGGACTATGGCTACACCTTC

abundance: once
d_gene: TRBD1
v_gene: TRBV15
j_gene: TRBJ2-3
CDR3aa: CATSRLDRDSDTQYF
CDR3nt: TGTGCCACCAGCAGACTCGACAGGGATTCTGATACGCAGTATTTT

abundance: NA
d_gene: NA
v_gene: TRBV6-1
j_gene: TRBJ1-1
CDR3aa: CASSESNTNTEAFF
CDR3nt: TGTGCCAGCAGTGAATCGAACACGAACACTGAAGCTTTCTTT

abundance: NA
d_gene: NA
v_gene: TRBV2
j_gene: TRBJ2-7
CDR3aa: CASSRSSYEQYF
CDR3nt: TGTGCCAGCAGCCGTTCTAGCTACGAGCAGTACTTC

abundance: few
d_gene: TRBD1
v_gene: TRBV7-8
j_gene: TRBJ1-1
CDR3aa: CASSPDRGNTEAFF
CDR3nt: TGTGCCAGCAGCCCGGACAGGGGGAACACTGAAGCTTTCTTT

abundance: NA
d_gene: TRBD2
v_gene: TRBV5-1
j_gene: TRBJ2-7
CDR3aa: CASSLAGTSPYEQYF
CDR3nt: TGCGCCAGCAGCTTAGCAGGGACTAGCCCCTACGAGCAGTACTTC

abundance: NA
d_gene: TRBD2
v_gene: TRBV18
j_gene: TRBJ2-1
CDR3aa: CASSPRSSGGYNEQFF
CDR3nt: TGTGCCAGCTCACCCCGGAGTAGCGGGGGCTACAATGAGCAGTTCTTC

abundance: NA
d_gene: TRBD2
v_gene: TRBV29-1
j_gene: TRBJ2-1
CDR3aa: CSTQLAGGPYNEQFF
CDR3nt: TGCAGCACACAGTTAGCGGGAGGCCCCTACAATGAGCAGTTCTTC

abundance: NA
d_gene: TRBD2
v_gene: TRBV5-1
j_gene: TRBJ2-1
CDR3aa: CASSLTSGGNNEQFF
CDR3nt: TGCGCCAGCAGCCTGACTAGCGGGGGTAACAATGAGCAGTTCTTC

abundance: NA
d_gene: NA
v_gene: TRBV7-2
j_gene: TRBJ1-1
CDR3aa: CASSLDSGGMNTEAFF
CDR3nt: TGTGCCAGCAGCTTAGACTCAGGAGGAATGAACACTGAAGCTTTCTTT

abundance: few
d_gene: NA
v_gene: TRBV28
j_gene: TRBJ2-6
CDR3aa: CASSFRGAGANVLTF
CDR3nt: TGTGCCAGCAGTTTCAGGGGTGCTGGGGCCAACGTCCTGACTTTC

abundance: NA
d_gene: NA
v_gene: TRBV27
j_gene: TRBJ1-2
CDR3aa: CASKGNSLDGYTF
CDR3nt: TGTGCCAGCAAGGGGAACTCCCTTGACGGCTACACCTTC